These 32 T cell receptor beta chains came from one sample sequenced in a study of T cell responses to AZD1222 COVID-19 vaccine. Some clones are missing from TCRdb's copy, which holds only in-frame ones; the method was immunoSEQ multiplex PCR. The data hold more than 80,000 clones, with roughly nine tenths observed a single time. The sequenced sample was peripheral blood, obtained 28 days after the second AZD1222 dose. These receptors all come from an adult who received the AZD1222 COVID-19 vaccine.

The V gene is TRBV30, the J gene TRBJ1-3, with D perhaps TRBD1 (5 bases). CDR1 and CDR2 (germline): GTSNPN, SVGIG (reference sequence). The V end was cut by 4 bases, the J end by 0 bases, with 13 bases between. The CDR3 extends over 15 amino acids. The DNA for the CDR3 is TGTGCCTGGAACGAGGGACTGAGCTCTGGAAACACCATATATTTT. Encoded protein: CAWNEGLSSGNTIYF.

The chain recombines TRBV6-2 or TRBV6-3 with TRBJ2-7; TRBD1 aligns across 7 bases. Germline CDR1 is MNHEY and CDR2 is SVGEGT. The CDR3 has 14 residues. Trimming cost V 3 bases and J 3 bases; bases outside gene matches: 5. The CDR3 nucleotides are TGTGCCAGCAGTTATTCTACAGGGGTCTACGAGCAGTACTTC. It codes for CASSYSTGVYEQYF.

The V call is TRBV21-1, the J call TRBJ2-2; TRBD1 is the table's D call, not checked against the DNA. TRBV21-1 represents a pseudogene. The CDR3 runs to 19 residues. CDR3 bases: TGTGCCAGCAGCAAAGGAGGTCGGACAGGGGGCAAGGACACCGGGGAGCTGTTTTTT. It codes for CASSKGGRTGGKDTGELFF.

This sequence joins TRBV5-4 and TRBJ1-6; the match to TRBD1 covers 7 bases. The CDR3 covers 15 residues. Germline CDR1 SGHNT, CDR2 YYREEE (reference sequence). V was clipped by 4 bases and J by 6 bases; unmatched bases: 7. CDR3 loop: CASSPSGQINSPLHF. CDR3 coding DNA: TGTGCCAGCAGCCCCTCGGGACAGATTAATTCACCCCTCCACTTT.

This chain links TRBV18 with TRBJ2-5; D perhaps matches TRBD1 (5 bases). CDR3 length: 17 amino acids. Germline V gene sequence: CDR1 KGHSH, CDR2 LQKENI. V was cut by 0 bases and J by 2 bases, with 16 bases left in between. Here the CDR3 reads CASSPPGPGPAQETQYF. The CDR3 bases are TGTGCCAGCTCACCACCGGGGCCAGGGCCGGCTCAAGAGACCCAGTACTTC.

The CDR3 reads CSASMDSSNSGNTIYF. DNA of the CDR3: TGCAGTGCTAGTATGGACAGTTCGAACTCTGGAAACACCATATATTTT. The rearrangement links TRBV20-1 to TRBJ1-3; TRBD1 might be the D (6 bases). Germline-derived CDR1 and CDR2 are DFQATT and SNEGSKA (reference sequence). The V end lost 3 bases, the J end lost 0 bases, and 15 bases lay between the germline ends. The CDR3 consists of 16 residues.

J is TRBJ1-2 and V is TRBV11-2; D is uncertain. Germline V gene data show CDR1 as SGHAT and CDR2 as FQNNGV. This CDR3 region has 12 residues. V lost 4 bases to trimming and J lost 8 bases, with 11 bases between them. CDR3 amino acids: CASSSGIGGYTF. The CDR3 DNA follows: TGTGCCAGCAGCTCGGGCATTGGGGGCTACACCTTC. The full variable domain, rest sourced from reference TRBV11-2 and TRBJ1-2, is EAGVAQSPRYKIIEKRQSVAFWCNPISGHATLYWYQQILGQGPKLLIQFQNNGVVDDSQLPKDRFSAERLKGVDSTLKIQPAKLEDSAVYLCASSSGIGGYTFGSGTRLTVV.

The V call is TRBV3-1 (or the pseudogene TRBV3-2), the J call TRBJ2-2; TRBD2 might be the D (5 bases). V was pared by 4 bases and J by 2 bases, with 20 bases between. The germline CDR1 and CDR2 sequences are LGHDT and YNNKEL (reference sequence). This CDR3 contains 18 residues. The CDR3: CASSPPLGRGDNTGELFF. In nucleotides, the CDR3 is TGTGCCAGCAGCCCCCCGTTGGGCCGGGGAGATAACACCGGGGAGCTGTTTTTT.

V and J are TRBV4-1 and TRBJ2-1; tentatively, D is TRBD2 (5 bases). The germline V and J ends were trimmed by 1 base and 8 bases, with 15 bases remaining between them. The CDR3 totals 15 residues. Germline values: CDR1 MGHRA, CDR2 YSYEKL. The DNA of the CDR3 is TGCGCCAGCAGCCAAGGGTTACCGATCGGGGATGAGCAGTTCTTC. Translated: CASSQGLPIGDEQFF.

CDR3 coding DNA: TGTGCCAGTAGTATTTGGGGTCGGGCGGGGAATTCACCCCTCCACTTT. Residues: CASSIWGRAGNSPLHF. The J gene is TRBJ1-6, the V gene TRBV19; the D is unclear. The V gene's germline CDR1 is LNHDA and CDR2 SQIVND (reference sequence). The V gene lost 3 bases and the J gene lost 7 bases, with 16 bases spanning the gap. This CDR3 region has 16 residues.

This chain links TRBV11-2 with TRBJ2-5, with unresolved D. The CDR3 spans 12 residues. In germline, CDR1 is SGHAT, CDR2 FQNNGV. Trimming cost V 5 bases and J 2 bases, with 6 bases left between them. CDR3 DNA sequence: TGTGCCAGCAGCAGGAATCAAGAGACCCAGTACTTC. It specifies CASSRNQETQYF.

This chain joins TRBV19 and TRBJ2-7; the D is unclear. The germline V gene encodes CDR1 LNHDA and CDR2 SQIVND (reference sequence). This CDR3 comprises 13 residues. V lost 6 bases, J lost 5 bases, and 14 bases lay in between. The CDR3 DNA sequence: TGTGCCAGTAGATTTAGTGATGAGGACGAGCAGTACTTC. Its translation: CASRFSDEDEQYF.

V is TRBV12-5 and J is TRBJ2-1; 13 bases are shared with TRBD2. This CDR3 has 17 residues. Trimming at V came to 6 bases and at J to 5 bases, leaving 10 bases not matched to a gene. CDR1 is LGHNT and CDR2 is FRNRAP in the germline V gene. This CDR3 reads CASGPRGTSGNHNEQFF. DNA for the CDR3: TGTGCTAGTGGCCCCCGTGGGACTAGCGGGAACCACAATGAGCAGTTCTTC.

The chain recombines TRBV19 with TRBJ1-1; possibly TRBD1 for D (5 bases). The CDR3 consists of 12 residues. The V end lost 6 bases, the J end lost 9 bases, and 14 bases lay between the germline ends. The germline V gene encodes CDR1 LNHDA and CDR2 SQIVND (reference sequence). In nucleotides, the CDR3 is TGTGCCAGTAGCGACCGTATGGGGCAAGCTTTCTTT. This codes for CASSDRMGQAFF.

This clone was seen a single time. CDR3 protein: CATSNYNEQFF. In DNA, the CDR3 is TGTGCCACCAGCAACTACAATGAGCAGTTCTTC. The gene calls are TRBV15 and TRBJ2-1, with unresolved D. V was pared by 4 bases and J by 3 bases, with 1 base between. The CDR3 has 11 amino acids. Germline V gene data show CDR1 as LNHNV and CDR2 as YYDKDF (reference sequence).

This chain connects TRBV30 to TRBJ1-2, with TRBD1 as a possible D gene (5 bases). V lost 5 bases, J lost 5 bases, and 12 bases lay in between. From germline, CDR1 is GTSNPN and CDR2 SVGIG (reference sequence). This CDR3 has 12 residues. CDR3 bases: TGTGCCTGGGCCCGGGGGAGGTATGGCTACACCTTC. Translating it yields CAWARGRYGYTF. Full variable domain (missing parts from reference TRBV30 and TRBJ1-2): SQTIHQWPATLVQPVGSPLSLECTVEGTSNPNLYWYRQAAGRGLQLLFYSVGIGQISSEVPQNLSASRPQDRQFILSSKKLLLSDSGFYLCAWARGRYGYTFGSGTRLTVV.

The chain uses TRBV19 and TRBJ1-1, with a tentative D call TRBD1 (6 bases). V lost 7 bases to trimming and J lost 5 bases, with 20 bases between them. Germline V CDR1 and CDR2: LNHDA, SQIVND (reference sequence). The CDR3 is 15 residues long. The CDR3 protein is CASTHPKRGHTEAFF. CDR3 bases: TGTGCCAGTACCCATCCGAAACGGGGGCATACTGAAGCTTTCTTT.

CDR3 protein: CASSAGQGADNTEAFF. CDR3 in DNA: TGTGCCAGCAGCGCCGGACAGGGGGCCGACAACACTGAAGCTTTCTTT. The rearrangement links TRBV9 to TRBJ1-1, with 11 positions matching TRBD1. CDR3 length: 16 residues. Trimming took 3 bases from V and 2 from J; bases not matched to a gene: 6. Germline values: CDR1 SGDLS, CDR2 YYNGEE.

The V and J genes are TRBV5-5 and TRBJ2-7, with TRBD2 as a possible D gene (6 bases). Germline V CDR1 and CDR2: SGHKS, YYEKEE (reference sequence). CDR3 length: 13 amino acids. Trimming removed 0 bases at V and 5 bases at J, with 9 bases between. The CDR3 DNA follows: TGTGCCAGCAGCTTGGGCAGGGAGGACGAGCAGTACTTC. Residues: CASSLGREDEQYF.

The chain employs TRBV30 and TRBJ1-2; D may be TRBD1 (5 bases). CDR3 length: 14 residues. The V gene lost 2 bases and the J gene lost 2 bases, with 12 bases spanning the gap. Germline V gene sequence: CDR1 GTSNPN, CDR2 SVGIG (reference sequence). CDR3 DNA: TGTGCCTGGAGTTGGCAGGGCGGGAACTATGGCTACACCTTC. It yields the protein CAWSWQGGNYGYTF.

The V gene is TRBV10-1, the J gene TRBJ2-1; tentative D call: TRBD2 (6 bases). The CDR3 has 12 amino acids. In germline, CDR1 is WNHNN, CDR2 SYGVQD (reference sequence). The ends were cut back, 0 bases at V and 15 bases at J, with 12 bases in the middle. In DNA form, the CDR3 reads TGCGCCAGCAGTGAGTCGTCCGGGAGTCTGTTCTTC. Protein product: CASSESSGSLFF.

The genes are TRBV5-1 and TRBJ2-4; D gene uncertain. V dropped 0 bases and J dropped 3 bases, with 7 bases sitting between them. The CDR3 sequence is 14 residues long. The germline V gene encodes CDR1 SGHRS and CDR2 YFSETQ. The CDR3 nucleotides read TGCGCCAGCAGCTTGGAGAGTATCAAAAACATTCAGTACTTC. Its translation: CASSLESIKNIQYF.

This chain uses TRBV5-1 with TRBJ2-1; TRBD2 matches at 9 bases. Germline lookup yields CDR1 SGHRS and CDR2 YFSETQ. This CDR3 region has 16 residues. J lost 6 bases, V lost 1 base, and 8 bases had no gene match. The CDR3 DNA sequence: TGCGCCAGCAGCTTGCGGAGTAGCGGGAGTTCCAATGAGCAGTTCTTC. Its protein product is CASSLRSSGSSNEQFF.

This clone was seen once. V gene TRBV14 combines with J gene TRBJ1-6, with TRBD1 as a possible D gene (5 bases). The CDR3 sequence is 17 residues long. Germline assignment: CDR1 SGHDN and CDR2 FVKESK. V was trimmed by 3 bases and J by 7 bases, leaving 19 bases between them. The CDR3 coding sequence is TGTGCCAGCAGCCAGCATGGGAGGGGTCCGGCGAATTCACCCCTCCACTTT. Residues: CASSQHGRGPANSPLHF.

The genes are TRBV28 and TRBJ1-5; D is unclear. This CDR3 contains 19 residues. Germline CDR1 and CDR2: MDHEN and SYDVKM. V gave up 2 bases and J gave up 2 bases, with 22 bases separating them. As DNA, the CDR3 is TGTGCCAGCAGTTTACTGAACTATACCACGGGAATCCGCAATCAGCCCCAGCATTTT. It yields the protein CASSLLNYTTGIRNQPQHF.

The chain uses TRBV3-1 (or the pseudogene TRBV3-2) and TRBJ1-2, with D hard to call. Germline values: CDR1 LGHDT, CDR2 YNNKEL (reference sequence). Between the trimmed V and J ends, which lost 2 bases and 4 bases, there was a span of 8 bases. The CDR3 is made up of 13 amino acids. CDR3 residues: CASSQPPGYGYTF. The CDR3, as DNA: TGTGCCAGCAGCCAACCACCCGGCTATGGCTACACCTTC.

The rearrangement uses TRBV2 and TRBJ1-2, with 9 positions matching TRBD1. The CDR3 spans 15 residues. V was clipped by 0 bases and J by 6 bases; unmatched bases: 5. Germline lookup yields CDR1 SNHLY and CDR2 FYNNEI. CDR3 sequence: CASSEAGTGGDGYTF. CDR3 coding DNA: TGTGCCAGCAGTGAAGCAGGAACAGGGGGCGATGGCTACACCTTC.

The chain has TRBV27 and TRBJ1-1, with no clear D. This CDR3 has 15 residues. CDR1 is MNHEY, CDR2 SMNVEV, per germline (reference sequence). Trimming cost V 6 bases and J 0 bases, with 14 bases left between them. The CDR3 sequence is CASRTGLNMNTEAFF. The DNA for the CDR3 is TGTGCCAGCAGAACCGGACTGAACATGAACACTGAAGCTTTCTTT.

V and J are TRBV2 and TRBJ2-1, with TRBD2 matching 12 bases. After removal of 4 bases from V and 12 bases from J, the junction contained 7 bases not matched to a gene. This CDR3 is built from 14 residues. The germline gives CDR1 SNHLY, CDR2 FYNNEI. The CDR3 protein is CASSGTSGVRGQFF. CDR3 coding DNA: TGTGCCAGCAGTGGGACTAGCGGGGTACGAGGGCAGTTCTTC. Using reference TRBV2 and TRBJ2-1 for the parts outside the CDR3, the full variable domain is EPEVTQTPSHQVTQMGQEVILRCVPISNHLYFYWYRQILGQKVEFLVSFYNNEISEKSEIFDDQFSVERPDGSNFTLKIRSTKLEDSAMYFCASSGTSGVRGQFFGPGTRLTVL.

CDR3 sequence reads: CASSLVEGWDSPFYGYTF. Written as DNA, the CDR3 is TGTGCCAGCAGCTTAGTGGAGGGATGGGACAGCCCCTTCTATGGCTACACCTTC. The genes are TRBV7-9 and TRBJ1-2, with TRBD1 matching 7 bases. V was pared by 1 base and J by 4 bases, with 15 bases of the junction left unmatched. The germline gives CDR1 SEHNR, CDR2 FQNEAQ (reference sequence). The CDR3 has 18 amino acids.

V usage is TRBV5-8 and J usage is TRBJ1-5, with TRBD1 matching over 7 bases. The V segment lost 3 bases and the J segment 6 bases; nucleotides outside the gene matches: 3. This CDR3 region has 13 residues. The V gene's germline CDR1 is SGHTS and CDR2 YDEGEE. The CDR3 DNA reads TGTGCCAGCAGCTACACAGGGGCTCAGCCCCAGCATTTT. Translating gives CASSYTGAQPQHF. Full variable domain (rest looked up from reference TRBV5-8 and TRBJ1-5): EAGVTQSPTHLIKTRGQQATLRCSPISGHTSVYWYQQALGLGLQFLLWYDEGEERNRGNFPPRFSGRQFPNYSSELNVNALELEDSALYLCASSYTGAQPQHFGDGTRLSIL.

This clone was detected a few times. The CDR3 DNA follows: TGTGCCAGCAGCCAAGATTCGCAGCTTTTCGGGAACATTCAGTACTTC. Translating gives CASSQDSQLFGNIQYF. V is TRBV4-2 and J is TRBJ2-4; D unresolved. With 0 bases removed from V and 7 bases from J, the gap between germline ends came to 16 bases. The germline CDR1 and CDR2 sequences are LGHNA and YNFKEQ. The CDR3 is made up of 16 amino acids.